Following are 2 T cell receptor beta chains from one sample sequenced in a study of molecular identifiers for immune sequencing clone quantification. TCRdb reanalysed the PCR reads using MiXCR and keeps one entry per CDR3 protein. Of about 53,000 distinct CDR3 sequences in the sample, just over 35% were seen once. The source material was naive CD8+ T cells from blood, with Jurkat cell RNA spiked in. The subset here: FACS-sorted CD8+CD4-CCR7+CD45RA+ naive T cells. The receptors originated from a human donor in good health. Some libraries in this study had Jurkat cell RNA spiked in.

With respect to this clonotype: Likely a read error: the CDR3 ends without its conserved phenylalanine or tryptophan. The chain carries TRBV7-9 and TRBJ2-1, with 9 bases aligning to TRBD2. The CDR3 runs to 15 residues. J lost 0 bases, V lost 7 bases, and 4 bases had no gene match. The germline CDR1 and CDR2 sequences are SEHNR and FQNEAQ (reference sequence). The CDR3 coding sequence is TGTGCCAGCACCTTTAGCGGGAGCTCCTACAATGAGCAGTTCATC. This sequence encodes CASTFSGSSYNEQFI.

This clonotype turned up a few times. This rearrangement joins TRBV7-2 to TRBJ2-3, with 8 bases aligning to TRBD2. V was pared by 5 bases and J by 6 bases, with 19 bases of the junction left unmatched. This CDR3 spans 18 amino acids. The germline V gene encodes CDR1 SGHTA and CDR2 FQGNSA. CDR3 in amino acids: CASSASQRENVHVDTQYF. CDR3 coding DNA: TGTGCCAGCAGCGCGTCACAGCGGGAGAATGTTCATGTGGATACGCAGTATTTT.